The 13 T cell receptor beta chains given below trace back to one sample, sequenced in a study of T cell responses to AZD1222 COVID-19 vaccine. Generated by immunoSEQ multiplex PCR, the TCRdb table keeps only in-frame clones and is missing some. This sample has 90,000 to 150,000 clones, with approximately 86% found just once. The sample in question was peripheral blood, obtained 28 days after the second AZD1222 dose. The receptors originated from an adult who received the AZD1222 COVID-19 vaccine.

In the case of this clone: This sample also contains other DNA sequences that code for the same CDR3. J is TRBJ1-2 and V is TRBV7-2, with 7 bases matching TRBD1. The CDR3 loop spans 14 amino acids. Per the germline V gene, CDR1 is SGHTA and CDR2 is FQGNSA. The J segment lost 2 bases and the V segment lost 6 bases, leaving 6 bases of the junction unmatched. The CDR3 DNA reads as TGTGCCAGCAGTCTTCAGGGGGGAAACTATGGCTACACCTTC. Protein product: CASSLQGGNYGYTF.

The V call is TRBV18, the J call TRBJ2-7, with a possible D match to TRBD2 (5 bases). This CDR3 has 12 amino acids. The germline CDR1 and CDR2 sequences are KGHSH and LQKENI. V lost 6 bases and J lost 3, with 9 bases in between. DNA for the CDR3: TGTGCCAGCTCTTCGGGGAACTACGAGCAGTACTTC. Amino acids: CASSSGNYEQYF.

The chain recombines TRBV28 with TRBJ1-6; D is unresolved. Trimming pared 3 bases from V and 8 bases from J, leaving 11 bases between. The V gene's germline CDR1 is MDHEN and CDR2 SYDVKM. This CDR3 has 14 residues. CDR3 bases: TGTGCCAGCAGTTTGGTCAGTGGTCATTCACCCCTCCACTTT. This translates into CASSLVSGHSPLHF.

CDR3 nucleotide sequence: TGTGCCAGCAGTCGCACATCGAACACCGGGGAGCTGTTTTTT. Protein: CASSRTSNTGELFF. This chain connects TRBV6-5 to TRBJ2-2; D remains ambiguous. The V end was cut by 5 bases, the J end by 0 bases, with 7 bases between. The CDR3 covers 14 residues. Germline CDR1 and CDR2: MNHEY and SVGAGI.

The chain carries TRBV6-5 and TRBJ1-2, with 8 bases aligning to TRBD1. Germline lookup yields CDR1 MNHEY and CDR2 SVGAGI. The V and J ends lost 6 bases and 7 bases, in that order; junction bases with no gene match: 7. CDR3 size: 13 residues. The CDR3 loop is CASSQDRVGGYTF. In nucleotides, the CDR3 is TGTGCCAGCAGCCAGGACAGGGTGGGTGGCTACACCTTC.

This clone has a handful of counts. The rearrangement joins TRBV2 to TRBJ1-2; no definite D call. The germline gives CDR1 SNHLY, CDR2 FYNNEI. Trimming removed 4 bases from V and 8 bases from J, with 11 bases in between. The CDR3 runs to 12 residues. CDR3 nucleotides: TGTGCCAGCAGTGGGGAGGTATTAGGCTACACCTTC. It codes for CASSGEVLGYTF.

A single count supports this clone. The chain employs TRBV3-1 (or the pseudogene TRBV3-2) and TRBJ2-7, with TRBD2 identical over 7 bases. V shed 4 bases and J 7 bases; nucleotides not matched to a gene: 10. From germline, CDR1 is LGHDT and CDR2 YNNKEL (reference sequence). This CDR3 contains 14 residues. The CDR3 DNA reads TGTGCCAGCAGCCCCAGGACTCTCGGGGGGGAGCAGTACTTC. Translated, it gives CASSPRTLGGEQYF.

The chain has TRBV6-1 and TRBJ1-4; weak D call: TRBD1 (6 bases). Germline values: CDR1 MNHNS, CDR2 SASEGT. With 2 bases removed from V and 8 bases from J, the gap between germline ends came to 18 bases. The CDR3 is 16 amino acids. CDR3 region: CASSEIKGRGEEKLFF. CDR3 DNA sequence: TGTGCCAGCAGTGAAATAAAGGGCAGGGGCGAGGAAAAACTGTTTTTT.

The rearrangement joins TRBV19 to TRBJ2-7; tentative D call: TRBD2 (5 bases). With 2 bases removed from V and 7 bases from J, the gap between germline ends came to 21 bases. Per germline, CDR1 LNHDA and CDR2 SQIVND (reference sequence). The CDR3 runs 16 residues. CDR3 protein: CASSIRSSFEPGEQYF. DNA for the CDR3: TGTGCCAGTAGTATAAGGTCGAGTTTCGAGCCGGGAGAGCAGTACTTC.

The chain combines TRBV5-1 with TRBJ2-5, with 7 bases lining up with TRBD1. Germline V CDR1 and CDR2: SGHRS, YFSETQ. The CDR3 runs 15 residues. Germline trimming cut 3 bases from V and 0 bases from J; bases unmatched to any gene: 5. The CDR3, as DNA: TGCGCCAGCAGCTCGGGACAGCCCCACCAAGAGACCCAGTACTTC. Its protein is CASSSGQPHQETQYF.

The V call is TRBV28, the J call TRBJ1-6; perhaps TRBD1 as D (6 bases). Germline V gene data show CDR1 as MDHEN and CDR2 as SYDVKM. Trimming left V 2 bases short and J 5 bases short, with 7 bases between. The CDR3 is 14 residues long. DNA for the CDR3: TGTGCCAGCAGTTTACCAGGGGATAATTCACCCCTCCACTTT. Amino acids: CASSLPGDNSPLHF.

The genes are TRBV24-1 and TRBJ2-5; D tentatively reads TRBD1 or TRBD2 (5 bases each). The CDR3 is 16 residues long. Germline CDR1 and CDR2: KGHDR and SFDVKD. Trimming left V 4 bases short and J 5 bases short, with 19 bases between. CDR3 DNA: TGTGCCACCAGTGACCTTCGTGGGGGAGAAAAGGAGACCCAGTACTTC. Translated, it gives CATSDLRGGEKETQYF.

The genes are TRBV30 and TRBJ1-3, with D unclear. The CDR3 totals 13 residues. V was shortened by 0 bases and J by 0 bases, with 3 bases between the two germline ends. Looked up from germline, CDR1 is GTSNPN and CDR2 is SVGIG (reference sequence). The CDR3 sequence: CAWSVDSGNTIYF. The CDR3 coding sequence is TGTGCCTGGAGTGTAGACTCTGGAAACACCATATATTTT.